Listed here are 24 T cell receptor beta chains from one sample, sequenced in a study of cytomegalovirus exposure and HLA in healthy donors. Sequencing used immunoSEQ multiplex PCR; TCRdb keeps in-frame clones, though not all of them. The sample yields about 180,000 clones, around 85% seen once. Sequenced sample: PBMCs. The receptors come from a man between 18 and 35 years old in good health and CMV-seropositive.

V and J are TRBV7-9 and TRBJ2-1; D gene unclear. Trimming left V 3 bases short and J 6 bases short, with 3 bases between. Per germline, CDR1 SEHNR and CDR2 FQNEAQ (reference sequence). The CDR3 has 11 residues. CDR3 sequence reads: CASSFGNEQFF. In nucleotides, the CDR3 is TGTGCCAGCAGCTTCGGCAATGAGCAGTTCTTC.

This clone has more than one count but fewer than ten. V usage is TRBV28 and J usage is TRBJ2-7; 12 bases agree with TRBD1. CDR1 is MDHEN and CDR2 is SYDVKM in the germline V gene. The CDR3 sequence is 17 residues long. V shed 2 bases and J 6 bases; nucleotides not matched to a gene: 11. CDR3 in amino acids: CASSLSLGRDRGREQYF. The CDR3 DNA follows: TGTGCCAGCAGTTTAAGCCTTGGCCGGGACAGGGGGCGCGAGCAGTACTTC.

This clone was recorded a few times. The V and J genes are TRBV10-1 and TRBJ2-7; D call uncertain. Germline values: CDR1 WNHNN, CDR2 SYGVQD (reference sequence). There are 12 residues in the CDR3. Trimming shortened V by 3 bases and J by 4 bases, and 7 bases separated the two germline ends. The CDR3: CASSDQTYEQYF. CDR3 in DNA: TGCGCCAGCAGTGACCAGACTTACGAGCAGTACTTC.

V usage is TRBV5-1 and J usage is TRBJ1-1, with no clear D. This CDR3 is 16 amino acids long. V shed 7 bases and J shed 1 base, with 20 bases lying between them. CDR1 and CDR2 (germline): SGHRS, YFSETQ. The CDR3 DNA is TGCGCCAGCTACGACCCGGGGAGGAGGACGAACACTGAAGCTTTCTTT. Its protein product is CASYDPGRRTNTEAFF.

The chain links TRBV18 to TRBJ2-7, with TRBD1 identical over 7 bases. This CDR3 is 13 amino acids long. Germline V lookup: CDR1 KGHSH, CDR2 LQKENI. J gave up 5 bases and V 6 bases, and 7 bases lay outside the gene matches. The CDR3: CASSRQGNDEQYF. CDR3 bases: TGTGCCAGCTCCAGACAGGGAAACGACGAGCAGTACTTC.

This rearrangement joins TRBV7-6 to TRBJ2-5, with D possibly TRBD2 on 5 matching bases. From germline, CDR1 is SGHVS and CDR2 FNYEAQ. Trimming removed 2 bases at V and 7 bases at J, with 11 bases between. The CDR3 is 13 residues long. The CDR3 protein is CASSLRIEGTQYF. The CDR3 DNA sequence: TGTGCCAGCAGCTTAAGGATCGAGGGGACCCAGTACTTC.

Here the CDR3 reads CASRDKGLAAYEQYF. CDR3 bases: TGTGCCAGTAGAGACAAGGGACTAGCGGCCTACGAGCAGTACTTC. The chain employs TRBV19 and TRBJ2-7; 11 bases align to TRBD2. CDR3 length: 15 amino acids. Per the germline V gene, CDR1 is LNHDA and CDR2 is SQIVND (reference sequence). V gave up 6 bases and J gave up 2 bases; unmatched junction bases: 6. Looking up the rest from reference TRBV19 and TRBJ2-7 gives the full variable domain: DGGITQSPKYLFRKEGQNVTLSCEQNLNHDAMYWYRQDPGQGLRLIYYSQIVNDFQKGDIAEGYSVSREKKESFPLTVTSAQKNPTAFYLCASRDKGLAAYEQYFGPGTRLTVT.

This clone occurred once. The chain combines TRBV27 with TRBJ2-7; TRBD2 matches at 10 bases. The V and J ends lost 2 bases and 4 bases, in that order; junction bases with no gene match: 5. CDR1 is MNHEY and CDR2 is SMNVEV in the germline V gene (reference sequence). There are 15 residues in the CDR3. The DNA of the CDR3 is TGTGCCAGCAGTTTAGGAGCGGGAGGGGGGTACGAGCAGTACTTC. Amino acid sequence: CASSLGAGGGYEQYF.

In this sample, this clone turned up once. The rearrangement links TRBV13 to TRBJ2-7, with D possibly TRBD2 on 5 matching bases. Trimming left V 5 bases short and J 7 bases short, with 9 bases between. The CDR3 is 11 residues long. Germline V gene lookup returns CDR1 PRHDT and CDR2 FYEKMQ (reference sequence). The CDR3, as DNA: TGTGCCAGCAGCCAGCGGAGGGAGCAGTACTTC. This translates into CASSQRREQYF.

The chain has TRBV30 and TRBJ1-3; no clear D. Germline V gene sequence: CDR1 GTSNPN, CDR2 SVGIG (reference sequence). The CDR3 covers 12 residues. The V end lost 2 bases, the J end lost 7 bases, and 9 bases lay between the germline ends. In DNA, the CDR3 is TGTGCCTGGAGTATGTCCGGGAACACCATATATTTT. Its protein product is CAWSMSGNTIYF.

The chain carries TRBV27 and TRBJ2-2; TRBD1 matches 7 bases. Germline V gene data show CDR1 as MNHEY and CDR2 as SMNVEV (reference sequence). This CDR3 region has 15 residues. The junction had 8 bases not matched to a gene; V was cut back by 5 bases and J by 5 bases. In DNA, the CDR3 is TGTGCCAGCAGTCCCCGACAGGGCGTAACCGGGGAGCTGTTTTTT. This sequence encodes CASSPRQGVTGELFF.

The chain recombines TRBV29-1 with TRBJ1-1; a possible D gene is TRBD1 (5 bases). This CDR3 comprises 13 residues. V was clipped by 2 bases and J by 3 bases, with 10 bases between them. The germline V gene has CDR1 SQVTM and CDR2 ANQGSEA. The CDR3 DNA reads TGCAGCGTTGAAAACTGGGGGGACACTGAAGCTTTCTTT. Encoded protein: CSVENWGDTEAFF. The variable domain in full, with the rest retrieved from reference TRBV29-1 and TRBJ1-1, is SAVISQKPSRDICQRGTSLTIQCQVDSQVTMMFWYRQQPGQSLTLIATANQGSEATYESGFVIDKFPISRPNLTFSTLTVSNMSPEDSSIYLCSVENWGDTEAFFGQGTRLTVV.

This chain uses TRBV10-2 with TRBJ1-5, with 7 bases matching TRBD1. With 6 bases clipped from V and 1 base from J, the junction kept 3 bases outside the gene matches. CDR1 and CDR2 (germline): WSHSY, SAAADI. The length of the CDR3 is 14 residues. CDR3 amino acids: CASRQGMSNQPQHF. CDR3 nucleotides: TGCGCCAGCAGACAGGGGATGAGCAATCAGCCCCAGCATTTT.

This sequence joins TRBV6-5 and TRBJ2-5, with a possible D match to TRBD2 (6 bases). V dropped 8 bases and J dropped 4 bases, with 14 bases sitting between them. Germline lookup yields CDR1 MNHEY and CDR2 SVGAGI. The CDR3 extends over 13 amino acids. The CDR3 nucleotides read TGTGCCAGCTGGAGGGGTGAGGGAGAGACCCAGTACTTC. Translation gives CASWRGEGETQYF.

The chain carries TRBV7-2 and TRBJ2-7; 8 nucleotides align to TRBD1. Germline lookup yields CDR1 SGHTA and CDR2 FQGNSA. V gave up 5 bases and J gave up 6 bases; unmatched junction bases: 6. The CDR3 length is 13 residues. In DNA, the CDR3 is TGTGCCAGCAGCCCAGGGACAGGCTTCGAGCAGTACTTC. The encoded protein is CASSPGTGFEQYF.

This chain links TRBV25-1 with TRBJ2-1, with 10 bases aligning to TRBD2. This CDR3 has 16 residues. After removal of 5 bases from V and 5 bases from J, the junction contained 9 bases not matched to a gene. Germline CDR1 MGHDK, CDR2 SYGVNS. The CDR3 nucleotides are TGTGCCAGCAGTCAACCTAGCGGGAGTTCCCACAATGAGCAGTTCTTC. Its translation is CASSQPSGSSHNEQFF.

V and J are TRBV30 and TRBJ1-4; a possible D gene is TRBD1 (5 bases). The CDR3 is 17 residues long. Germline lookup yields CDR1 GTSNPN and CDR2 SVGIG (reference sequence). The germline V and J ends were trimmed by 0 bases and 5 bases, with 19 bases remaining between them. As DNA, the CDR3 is TGTGCCTGGAGTGTACTAAGGACCCCGGGGGGGAATGAAAAACTGTTTTTT. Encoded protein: CAWSVLRTPGGNEKLFF. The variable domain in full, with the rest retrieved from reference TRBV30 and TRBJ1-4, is SQTIHQWPATLVQPVGSPLSLECTVEGTSNPNLYWYRQAAGRGLQLLFYSVGIGQISSEVPQNLSASRPQDRQFILSSKKLLLSDSGFYLCAWSVLRTPGGNEKLFFGSGTQLSVL.

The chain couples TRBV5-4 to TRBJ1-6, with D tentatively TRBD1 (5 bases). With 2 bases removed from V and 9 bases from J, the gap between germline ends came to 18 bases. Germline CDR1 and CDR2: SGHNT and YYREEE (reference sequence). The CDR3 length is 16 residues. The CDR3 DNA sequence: TGTGCCAGCAGCTTTTGGGCAGGGCTAAATAGTTCACCCCTCCACTTT. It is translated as CASSFWAGLNSSPLHF.

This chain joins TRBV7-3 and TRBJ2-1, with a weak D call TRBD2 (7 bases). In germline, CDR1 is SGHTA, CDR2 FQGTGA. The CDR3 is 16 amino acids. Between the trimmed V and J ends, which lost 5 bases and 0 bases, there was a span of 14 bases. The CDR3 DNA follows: TGTGCCAGCAGCCTAGGGGGGGCAGGCTCCTACAATGAGCAGTTCTTC. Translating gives CASSLGGAGSYNEQFF. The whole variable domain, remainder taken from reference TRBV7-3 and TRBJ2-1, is GAGVSQTPSNKVTEKGKYVELRCDPISGHTALYWYRQSLGQGPEFLIYFQGTGAADDSGLPNDRFFAVRPEGSVSTLKIQRTERGDSAVYLCASSLGGAGSYNEQFFGPGTRLTVL.

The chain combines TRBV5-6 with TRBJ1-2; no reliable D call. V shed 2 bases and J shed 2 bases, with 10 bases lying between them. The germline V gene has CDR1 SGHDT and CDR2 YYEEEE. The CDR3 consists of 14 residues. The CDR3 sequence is CASSLVQKNYGYTF. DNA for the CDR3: TGTGCCAGCAGCTTAGTACAGAAGAACTATGGCTACACCTTC.

The DNA for the CDR3 is TGTGCCAGCAGTGATTTTTTGGTGGCAGGGCCGTACTTC. Its protein product is CASSDFLVAGPYF. This chain connects TRBV6-1 to TRBJ2-7, with D possibly matching TRBD1 (5 bases). This CDR3 spans 13 amino acids. V lost 3 bases and J lost 12, with 18 bases in between. CDR1 and CDR2 from the germline V gene are MNHNS and SASEGT.

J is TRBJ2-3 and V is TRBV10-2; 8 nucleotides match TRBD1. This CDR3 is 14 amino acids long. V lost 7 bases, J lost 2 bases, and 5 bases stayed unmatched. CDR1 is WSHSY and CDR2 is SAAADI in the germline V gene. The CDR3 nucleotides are TGCGCCAGCAACCCAGGGGGCTCCACAGATACGCAGTATTTT. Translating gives CASNPGGSTDTQYF.

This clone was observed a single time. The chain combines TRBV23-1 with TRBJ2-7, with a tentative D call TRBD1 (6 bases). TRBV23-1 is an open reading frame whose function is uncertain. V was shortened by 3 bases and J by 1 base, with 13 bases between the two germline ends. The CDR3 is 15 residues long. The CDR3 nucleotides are TGCGCCAGCAGTCACCCAATTGACAGGTCCTACGAGCAGTACTTC. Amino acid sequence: CASSHPIDRSYEQYF.

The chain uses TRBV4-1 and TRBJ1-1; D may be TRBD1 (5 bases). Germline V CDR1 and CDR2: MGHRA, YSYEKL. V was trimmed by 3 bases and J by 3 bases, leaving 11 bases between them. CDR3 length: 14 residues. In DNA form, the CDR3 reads TGCGCCAGCAGCCAGGGGGGAAGGCACACTGAAGCTTTCTTT. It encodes CASSQGGRHTEAFF.